These 32 T cell receptor beta chains share one sample of origin, sequenced in a study of T cell clonality in common variable immunodeficiency. Measured with immunoSEQ multiplex PCR; TCRdb has only the in-frame clones, and not every one. This sample carries tens of thousands of clones, none of them present only once. The sample comprised peripheral blood mononuclear cells. The receptors shown here come from a person aged 18-69 years in good health.

The sample holds many counts of this clone. Partial CDR3 DNA: TGTGCCAGCAGCTCCGACAGATTCTCCTACGAG. This codes for CASSSDRFSYE. The full CDR3 is CASSSDRFSYEQYF. The genes are TRBV7-2 and TRBJ2-7, with D possibly TRBD1 on 5 matching bases. The DNA ends 3 residues before the CDR3 does, and the rest of the CDR3 is filled in from the germline J gene. This CDR3 spans 14 amino acids. The V gene's germline CDR1 is SGHTA and CDR2 FQGNSA. V lost 4 bases to trimming and J lost 0 bases, with 10 bases between them.

This clone occurred many times. The CDR3 goes on 3 residues after the read ends, and that part is filled in from the germline J gene. The chain links TRBV5-4 to TRBJ1-1; D possibly corresponds to TRBD1 (6 bases). Germline loops: CDR1 SGHNT, CDR2 YYREEE (reference sequence). Trimming removed 0 bases at V and 1 base at J, with 10 bases between. The CDR3 runs to 15 residues. CDR3 bases read: TGTGCCAGCAGCTTGGGGCCAGGGGCGAACACTGAA. This codes for CASSLGPGANTE. The whole CDR3 sequence reads CASSLGPGANTEAFF.

This clone was seen at least ten times. The CDR3 extends 3 residues past the end of the read, so its final part is completed from the germline J gene. The V and J genes are TRBV19 and TRBJ2-5, with 9 bases lining up with TRBD1. This CDR3 has 13 residues. With 6 bases clipped from V and 5 bases from J, the junction kept 4 bases outside the gene matches. In germline, CDR1 is LNHDA, CDR2 SQIVND (reference sequence). CDR3 loop: CASSRQGGETQYF. The CDR3 bases that were read are TGTGCCAGTAGCCGACAGGGGGGCGAGACC.

This clone was observed many times. The read ends 3 residues shy of where the CDR3 ends; the end is completed using the germline J gene. The V gene is TRBV7-3, the J gene TRBJ1-2; D is uncertain. The germline gives CDR1 SGHTA, CDR2 FQGTGA. Trimming stripped 5 bases from V and 4 bases from J, with 11 bases between. CDR3 length equals 13 residues. The part of the CDR3 DNA that was read is TGTGCCAGCAGCCCAGGCCCCGGCTATGGC. Its protein product is CASSPGPGYG. The entire CDR3 sequence reads CASSPGPGYGYTF.

Many counts were recorded for this clone. The read stops 3 residues short of the end of the CDR3; the missing end is completed from the germline J gene. This chain joins TRBV7-9 and TRBJ2-2, with D tentatively TRBD1 (6 bases). CDR1 is SEHNR and CDR2 is FQNEAQ in the germline V gene (reference sequence). The ends were cut back, 1 base at V and 6 bases at J, with 9 bases in the middle. The CDR3 is 14 amino acids. CDR3 DNA (partial): TGTGCCAGCAGCTTAGGAGGGGGACCCGGGGAG. Translating it yields CASSLGGGPGE. The whole CDR3 sequence is CASSLGGGPGELFF.

The table lists this clone with many counts. The CDR3 end falls 3 residues outside the read, so it is completed with the germline J gene. The V call is TRBV2, the J call TRBJ1-4, with a tentative D call TRBD1 (6 bases). This CDR3 is built from 13 residues. Trimming stripped 5 bases from V and 5 bases from J, with 9 bases between. Germline CDR1 is SNHLY and CDR2 is FYNNEI. This CDR3 reads CASSTGRNEKLFF. The DNA read from the CDR3 is TGTGCCAGCAGTACAGGGAGGAATGAAAAA.

This clone was found many times. The read terminates 3 residues before the CDR3 end, so the remaining end is supplied by the germline J gene. The chain links TRBV4-2 to TRBJ2-7; 10 positions agree with TRBD2. Germline CDR1 and CDR2: LGHNA and YNFKEQ. This CDR3 comprises 17 residues. V trimming: 0 bases; J trimming: 2 bases; junction bases outside the gene matches: 7. The CDR3 is CASSQDWGTSATYEQYF. Incomplete CDR3 DNA: TGTGCCAGCAGCCAAGATTGGGGGACTAGCGCGACCTACGAG.

This clone was seen at least ten times. The read comes to an end 3 residues before the CDR3 does, leaving the germline J gene to fill in the end. The chain is built from TRBV7-2 and TRBJ1-1; a weak D match, TRBD1 (5 bases). V was pared by 5 bases and J by 4 bases, with 14 bases between. Germline V gene sequence: CDR1 SGHTA, CDR2 FQGNSA. The CDR3 is 14 residues long. The CDR3 sequence is CASSQSLGGTEAFF. The DNA read from the CDR3 is TGTGCCAGCAGCCAGAGTCTGGGGGGCACTGAA.

The table lists this clone with many counts. Read sequence stops 3 residues before the CDR3 end, and the germline J gene provides the missing end. V is TRBV9 and J is TRBJ2-7; tentative D call: TRBD2 (7 bases). The V gene's germline CDR1 is SGDLS and CDR2 YYNGEE. The V and J ends lost 4 bases and 3 bases respectively, with 26 bases between them. The CDR3 totals 18 residues. The CDR3 region is CASSPEPAGATAFYEQYF. The CDR3 DNA, read in part, is TGTGCCAGCAGCCCAGAGCCGGCGGGGGCAACAGCCTTCTACGAG.

There are many counts of this clone. The CDR3 end is not reached by the read, which stops 3 residues before it; the germline J gene fills it in. J is TRBJ2-7 and V is TRBV28; 9 positions match TRBD1. The CDR3 runs 16 residues. Germline values: CDR1 MDHEN, CDR2 SYDVKM. V was pared by 7 bases and J by 0 bases, with 10 bases of the junction left unmatched. This CDR3 is CASIADRGVGSYEQYF. CDR3 DNA (partial): TGTGCCAGCATAGCGGACAGGGGAGTCGGCTCCTACGAG.

The table lists this clone with many counts. Read coverage stops 3 residues before the CDR3 terminus; the germline J gene supplies the remainder. V gene TRBV12-5 combines with J gene TRBJ1-4; 9 bases map to TRBD1. The CDR3 sequence is 15 residues long. J was trimmed by 7 bases and V by 4 bases; bases with no gene match: 7. Germline CDR1 is LGHNT and CDR2 is FRNRAP. The CDR3 DNA, read in part, is TGTGCTAGTGGTTCCCTGGACAGGGGTGGTGAAAAA. Encoded protein: CASGSLDRGGEK. In full, the CDR3 is CASGSLDRGGEKLFF.

There are many counts of this clone. The CDR3 is cut off 3 residues early in the read; its end comes from the germline J gene. V and J are TRBV28 and TRBJ2-7; tentative D call: TRBD1 (6 bases). The V end was cut by 3 bases, the J end by 2 bases, with 14 bases between. This CDR3 region has 15 residues. From germline, CDR1 is MDHEN and CDR2 SYDVKM. The sequenced CDR3 bases are TGTGCCAGCAGTTTGACCGGGACACTAACCTACGAG. Residues: CASSLTGTLTYE. The entire CDR3 is CASSLTGTLTYEQYF.

This clone appeared many times. The CDR3 goes on 3 residues after the read ends, and that part is filled in from the germline J gene. The V gene is TRBV7-6, the J gene TRBJ2-7; D gene unclear. The germline V and J ends were trimmed by 5 bases and 4 bases, with 9 bases remaining between them. The CDR3 runs 12 residues. Per germline, CDR1 SGHVS and CDR2 FNYEAQ. CDR3 DNA (partial): TGTGCCAGCAGCCCCAACAGTTACGAG. Translation: CASSPNSYE. The whole CDR3 reads CASSPNSYEQYF.

There are many counts of this clone. The CDR3 is cut off 3 residues early in the read; its end comes from the germline J gene. The V call is TRBV19, the J call TRBJ1-5, with 7 bases matching TRBD1. V was clipped by 7 bases and J by 0 bases; unmatched bases: 9. CDR3 length: 16 amino acids. The V gene's germline CDR1 is LNHDA and CDR2 SQIVND (reference sequence). CDR3 loop: CASTAGTAYSNQPQHF. The sequenced part of the CDR3 DNA is TGTGCCAGTACCGCAGGGACAGCATATAGCAATCAGCCC.

This clone was counted ten times or more. Read coverage stops 3 residues before the CDR3 terminus; the germline J gene supplies the remainder. V and J are TRBV13 and TRBJ1-5; no definite D call. CDR1 PRHDT and CDR2 FYEKMQ come from the germline V gene (reference sequence). With 1 base removed from V and 5 bases from J, the gap between germline ends came to 12 bases. The CDR3 loop spans 15 amino acids. The DNA read from the CDR3 is TGTGCCAGCAGCTTAGAGGGCAGAAGAGATCAGCCC. Its translation: CASSLEGRRDQP. The entire CDR3 is CASSLEGRRDQPQHF. Variable domain in full (rest from reference TRBV13 and TRBJ1-5): AAGVIQSPRHLIKEKRETATLKCYPIPRHDTVYWYQQGPGQDPQFLISFYEKMQSDKGSIPDRFSAQQFSDYHSELNMSSLELGDSALYFCASSLEGRRDQPQHFGDGTRLSIL.

This clone has at least ten counts. Read data end 3 residues before the CDR3 end; the end is taken from the germline J gene. The chain combines TRBV6-4 with TRBJ2-4; D may be TRBD2 (5 bases). This CDR3 is 17 amino acids long. The germline V and J ends were trimmed by 1 base and 0 bases, with 13 bases remaining between them. Germline V gene sequence: CDR1 MRHNA, CDR2 SNTAGT. The part of the CDR3 DNA that was read is TGTGCCAGCAGTGACTATACTAGAAGCCTAGCCAAAAACATT. Translated, it gives CASSDYTRSLAKNI. The entire CDR3 protein reads CASSDYTRSLAKNIQYF.

This clone came up many times. The sequence runs out 3 residues before the end of the CDR3; the remainder is reconstructed from the germline J gene. J is TRBJ1-2 and V is TRBV7-9, with D unresolved. CDR3 size: 14 residues. From germline, CDR1 is SEHNR and CDR2 FQNEAQ (reference sequence). The CDR3 here is CASSLDTASRGYTF. The DNA read from the CDR3 is TGTGCCAGCAGCTTAGATACAGCCTCACGCGGC.

This clone was detected many times. The sequenced fragment ends 3 residues before the CDR3 boundary, so the rest is inferred from the germline J gene. The chain couples TRBV28 to TRBJ1-2; D might be TRBD1 (5 bases). The CDR3 consists of 14 residues. The V gene lost 8 bases and the J gene lost 4 bases, with 17 bases spanning the gap. Germline CDR1 and CDR2: MDHEN and SYDVKM. The CDR3 region is CASESTGLGYGYTF. CDR3 bases read: TGTGCCAGCGAATCAACAGGTTTGGGCTATGGC.

This clone was seen ten or more times. The read halts 3 residues ahead of the CDR3 end, with the missing end drawn from the germline J gene. The chain uses TRBV20-1 and TRBJ1-5, with 8 nucleotides matching TRBD1. Germline V gene lookup returns CDR1 DFQATT and CDR2 SNEGSKA (reference sequence). This CDR3 has 16 amino acids. The junction had 15 bases not matched to a gene; V was cut back by 6 bases and J by 5 bases. The CDR3 DNA, read in part, is TGCAGTGCCACGGACAGGGAAGACCCGTTCCATCAGCCC. Its translation is CSATDREDPFHQP. The entire CDR3 is CSATDREDPFHQPQHF.

Ten or more counts support this clone. Read sequence stops 3 residues before the CDR3 end, and the germline J gene provides the missing end. The rearrangement links TRBV5-6 to TRBJ2-7; a possible D gene is TRBD2 (5 bases). In germline, CDR1 is SGHDT, CDR2 YYEEEE. This CDR3 comprises 12 residues. V lost 0 bases to trimming and J lost 4 bases, with 5 bases between them. The CDR3 sequence is CASSLGGYEQYF. The sequenced part of the CDR3 DNA is TGTGCCAGCAGCTTGGGAGGGTACGAG.

A few counts support this clone. Read data end 3 residues before the CDR3 end; the end is taken from the germline J gene. The rearrangement joins TRBV19 to TRBJ1-3; 9 positions match TRBD1. This CDR3 is 13 amino acids long. Germline V gene sequence: CDR1 LNHDA, CDR2 SQIVND (reference sequence). Losses at the gene ends were 9 bases for V and 1 base for J; bases not matched to a gene: 1. Partial CDR3 DNA: TGTGCCAGCGGGACAGGGTCTGGAAACACC. Protein product: CASGTGSGNT. The whole CDR3 is CASGTGSGNTIYF.

This clone has a count of ten or more. The CDR3 is cut off 3 residues early in the read; its end comes from the germline J gene. This rearrangement joins TRBV2 to TRBJ2-5, with TRBD2 identical over 12 bases. V dropped 5 bases and J dropped 3; count of bases not matched to a gene: 4. The CDR3 covers 15 residues. Per the germline V gene, CDR1 is SNHLY and CDR2 is FYNNEI. The CDR3 region is CASSHRLAGEETQYF. Incomplete CDR3 DNA: TGTGCCAGCAGTCACCGACTAGCGGGAGAAGAGACC.

Comments on this clone: The DNA ends 3 residues before the CDR3 does, and the rest of the CDR3 is filled in from the germline J gene. The chain has TRBV27 and TRBJ2-7, with 11 bases fitting TRBD2. In germline, CDR1 is MNHEY, CDR2 SMNVEV (reference sequence). J gave up 2 bases and V 2 bases, and 2 bases lay outside the gene matches. The CDR3 extends over 15 amino acids. The CDR3 protein is CASSLRLAGTYEQYF. The DNA read from the CDR3 is TGTGCCAGCAGTTTAAGACTAGCGGGAACCTACGAG.

Ten or more counts support this clone. The CDR3 region is CASSTRDRERSPLHF. CDR3 DNA, as far as it was read: TGTGCCAGCAGCACCCGGGACAGGGAAAGGTCACCC. The J gene is TRBJ1-6, the V gene TRBV7-6; 9 bases are shared with TRBD1. Sequencing ends 3 residues short of the CDR3 end; the germline J gene provides the rest. V was clipped by 5 bases and J by 10 bases; unmatched bases: 9. CDR1 and CDR2 (germline): SGHVS, FNYEAQ. The CDR3 is 15 residues long.

This clone was observed at least ten times. The observed sequence ends 3 residues before the CDR3 terminus, with the missing tail filled in from the germline J gene. The gene calls are TRBV20-1 and TRBJ2-1, with TRBD2 identical over 13 bases. V lost 1 base to trimming and J lost 2 bases; unmatched junction nucleotides: 14. The CDR3 length is 20 residues. Germline CDR1 is DFQATT and CDR2 is SNEGSKA (reference sequence). The CDR3 sequence is CSARVGSVTSGRRAYNEQFF. Incomplete CDR3 DNA: TGCAGTGCTAGAGTTGGTAGTGTGACTAGCGGGAGGCGGGCCTACAATGAG.

This clone was counted at least ten times. The DNA ends 3 residues before the CDR3 does, and the rest of the CDR3 is filled in from the germline J gene. The rearrangement joins TRBV20-1 to TRBJ2-3; 10 bases agree with TRBD2. The ends lost 8 bases at V and 3 bases at J; junction bases unmatched: 17. Looked up from germline, CDR1 is DFQATT and CDR2 is SNEGSKA (reference sequence). The CDR3 loop spans 17 amino acids. The CDR3 loop is CSSTWASGSGGTDTQYF. The covered CDR3 bases are TGCAGTTCTACTTGGGCTAGCGGGAGTGGGGGTACAGATACG.

The table lists this clone with many counts. Read data end 3 residues before the CDR3 end; the end is taken from the germline J gene. This chain uses TRBV4-1 with TRBJ2-5; 9 nucleotides agree with TRBD1. The CDR3 loop spans 16 amino acids. V was clipped by 0 bases and J by 3 bases; unmatched bases: 5. Germline V gives CDR1 MGHRA, CDR2 YSYEKL. The CDR3 DNA, read in part, is TGCGCCAGCAGCCAAGATGGGACAGGGTCGGAAGAGACC. Translated: CASSQDGTGSEET. The entire CDR3 protein reads CASSQDGTGSEETQYF.

In this sample, this clone turned up a few times. The sequenced fragment ends 3 residues before the CDR3 boundary, so the rest is inferred from the germline J gene. V usage is TRBV20-1 and J usage is TRBJ2-1; no clear D. The CDR3 is 12 residues long. Trimming took off 4 bases at V and 7 bases at J, with 11 bases between the two ends. CDR1 and CDR2 from the germline V gene are DFQATT and SNEGSKA (reference sequence). Incomplete CDR3 DNA: TGCAGTGCTACCCCAACAGTAAATGAG. It yields the protein CSATPTVNE. The whole CDR3 reads CSATPTVNEQFF.

In this sample, this clone turned up many times. Read data end 3 residues before the CDR3 end; the end is taken from the germline J gene. The J gene is TRBJ2-7, the V gene TRBV28, with TRBD1 matching over 7 bases. This CDR3 region has 14 residues. Germline V lookup: CDR1 MDHEN, CDR2 SYDVKM. Trimming took 7 bases from V and 6 from J; bases not matched to a gene: 12. The CDR3 bases that were read are TGTGCCAGCATAGACAGGGTCTCGTATGGCGAG. Amino acids: CASIDRVSYGE. The entire CDR3 protein is CASIDRVSYGEQYF.

This clone was seen repeatedly, ten times or more. Coverage ceases 3 residues before the CDR3 finishes, and the germline J gene fills in the end. The V and J genes are TRBV6-1 and TRBJ1-2, with D maybe TRBD1 (5 bases). This CDR3 contains 15 residues. Germline CDR1 reads MNHNS; CDR2 reads SASEGT. V was trimmed by 0 bases and J by 7 bases, leaving 15 bases between them. The CDR3: CASSEALGRASGYTF. The part of the CDR3 DNA that was read is TGTGCCAGCAGTGAAGCTCTGGGCAGGGCATCTGGC.

There are many counts of this clone. The read halts 3 residues ahead of the CDR3 end, with the missing end drawn from the germline J gene. This sequence joins TRBV7-3 and TRBJ2-1, with 8 bases that match TRBD2. From germline, CDR1 is SGHTA and CDR2 FQGTGA. V lost 5 bases, J lost 9 bases, and 9 bases stayed unmatched. The CDR3 sequence is 14 residues long. CDR3 DNA (partial): TGTGCCAGCAGCCCGCGACGGGAGGGGAGTGAG. Encoded protein: CASSPRREGSE. In full, the CDR3 reads CASSPRREGSEQFF.

This clone has at least ten counts. The read ends 3 residues early relative to the CDR3; the germline J gene fills the gap. The chain couples TRBV7-3 to TRBJ2-5, with D tentatively TRBD2 (6 bases). The CDR3 runs 16 residues. V dropped 6 bases and J dropped 0 bases, with 17 bases sitting between them. Germline-derived CDR1 and CDR2 are SGHTA and FQGTGA. CDR3 bases read: TGTGCCAGCAGGCCAACCGGTCTAGCGCACCAAGAGACC. This gives the protein CASRPTGLAHQET. The full CDR3 is CASRPTGLAHQETQYF.